The 5 T cell receptor beta chains listed next were all sequenced from one sample in a study of Ad26.COV2.S vaccination and SARS-CoV-2 variants. Documented treatment: some 19 received Ad26.COV2.S at low or high dose, single or two shots; about 5 received placebo; per-sample allocation not given. Material that was analyzed had been drawn on day 63 after the first vaccine or placebo injection. The repertoire was sequenced with immunoSEQ multiplex PCR; TCRdb's copy has only in-frame clones and lacks some. The top ten clones hold 2% to 2.5% of a sample with roughly 320,000 clones, around four fifths of them seen once. Specimen: peripheral blood, collected in a trial of Ad26.COV2.S vaccine versus placebo. The source of these receptors is a person aged 18 to 65 who received the Ad26.COV2.S COVID-19 vaccine or a placebo.

This sequence joins TRBV7-9 and TRBJ1-3, with D possibly matching TRBD1 (6 bases). CDR1 and CDR2 from the germline V gene are SEHNR and FQNEAQ (reference sequence). Trimming left V 2 bases short and J 3 bases short, with 14 bases between. The CDR3 sequence is 16 residues long. The CDR3 is CASSLPQGISGNTIYF. For the CDR3, the DNA is TGTGCCAGCAGCTTACCGCAGGGGATTAGTGGAAACACCATATATTTT.

The CDR3: CASSQNSGAQGAGETQYF. As DNA, the CDR3 is TGCGCCAGCAGCCAAAACTCCGGGGCTCAGGGGGCGGGAGAGACCCAGTACTTC. The V gene is TRBV5-1, the J gene TRBJ2-5, with 8 bases identical to TRBD1. The CDR3 covers 18 residues. With V trimmed by 4 bases and J by 4 bases, 18 bases remained unmatched. Germline CDR1 reads SGHRS; CDR2 reads YFSETQ.

The chain uses TRBV7-3 and TRBJ1-2; 10 nucleotides match TRBD1. V was pared by 2 bases and J by 10 bases, with 7 bases of the junction left unmatched. The V gene's germline CDR1 is SGHTA and CDR2 FQGTGA. The CDR3 runs to 14 residues. The CDR3 here is CASSLPGQGSTYTF. The CDR3 nucleotides are TGTGCCAGCAGCTTACCGGGACAGGGGAGTACCTACACCTTC.

This clone was counted a single time. The chain uses TRBV5-1 and TRBJ2-3; D unclear. V was clipped by 4 bases and J by 0 bases, with 12 bases between them. Germline V CDR1 and CDR2: SGHRS, YFSETQ. The CDR3 is 15 residues long. The chain's CDR3 is CASSPIVSSTDTQYF. Here the CDR3 DNA reads TGCGCCAGCAGCCCGATCGTCTCTAGCACAGATACGCAGTATTTT.

CDR3 loop: CASSYPTGELFF. Here the CDR3 DNA reads TGTGCCAGCAGTTACCCTACCGGGGAGCTGTTTTTT. The chain joins TRBV6-6 to TRBJ2-2; D not resolved. V was shortened by 2 bases and J by 5 bases, with 3 bases between the two germline ends. The length of the CDR3 is 12 residues. Germline V gene lookup returns CDR1 MNHNY and CDR2 SVGAGI (reference sequence).